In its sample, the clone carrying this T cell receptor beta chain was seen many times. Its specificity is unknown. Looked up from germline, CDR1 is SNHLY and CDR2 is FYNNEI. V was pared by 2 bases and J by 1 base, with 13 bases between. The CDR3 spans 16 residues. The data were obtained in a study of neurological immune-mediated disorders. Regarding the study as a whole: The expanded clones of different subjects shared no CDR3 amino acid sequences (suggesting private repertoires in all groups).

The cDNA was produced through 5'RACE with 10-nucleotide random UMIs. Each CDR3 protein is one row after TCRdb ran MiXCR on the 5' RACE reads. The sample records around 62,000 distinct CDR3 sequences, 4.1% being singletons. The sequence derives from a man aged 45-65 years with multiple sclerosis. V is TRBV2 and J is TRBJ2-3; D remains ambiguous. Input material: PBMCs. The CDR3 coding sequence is TGTGCCAGCAGTGAAATGGCCAGACACGGCACAGATACGCAGTATTTT. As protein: CASSEMARHGTDTQYF.